What follows is one TCR beta chain and its context. The target of this receptor is not known. The input lacks base qualities; no much larger clone sits a single base away. The sample is drawn from a study of T cell responses to AZD1222 COVID-19 vaccine (dated by TCRdb to 2020 to 2023). Some background on the complete study: TCR sequencing was performed for 230 to 250 trial participants, of whom roughly 200 were given two doses of AZD1222 and approximately 25 were given two doses of MenACWY control vaccine. Enrollment into the trials was organized by age into subgroups of 18-55, 56-69 and 70-plus years, and those subgroups contained 148, 28 and 57 TCR-sequenced participants, respectively.

The CDR3 regions of human TCRbeta chains were subjected to immunosequencing. Turning to the authors' computational methods: TCRs in the repertoires were matched against a reference library of SARS-CoV-2-specific TCRs that had been generated with the MIRA antigen-specificity platform. Breadth was defined as the fraction of unique TCRs that were SARS-CoV-2-associated. Depth was defined as the fraction of total T cells that were SARS-CoV-2-associated. Using the MIRA data, every spike-specific TCR was mapped to the spike region that the TCR reacted to and assigned to either a CD4 or a CD8 class. Log10-transformed breadth and depth values were compared by one-way ANOVA with Sidak's multiple comparisons tests. TCRdb mirrors the immuneACCESS table, restricted to in-frame sequences. Some clones are absent from its copies; in checked studies, under half trace to an unresolved V gene, and the reason for the others is unknown. The V and J calls and clone size come from that table; D and trimming were worked out from the DNA. Present in this sample are tens of thousands of clones, around 87% of which were seen just once. Of the sample, around 20% falls within the top ten clones.

Read against the paper, the sample's time point label means: about 28 days (+/-7) after the second vaccine dose. Because spike-specific TCR depth and breadth did not differ between the two schedules, AZD1222 recipients who got a second dose at roughly 4 weeks were pooled with those who got a second dose at roughly 12 weeks. The vaccinee samples were drawn from two UK trials, COV001 and COV002, one of which was a single-blind randomized controlled phase 2/3 trial testing AZD1222 (ChAdOx1 nCoV-19) in healthy adults. For TCRbeta chain sequencing, PBMC samples were collected from trial participants at day 0 and at day 28 after the second dose. The paper as a whole reports these results and caveats: Participants were mostly white British, with more females than males. The authors suggested clonal diversity may have been underestimated. In the small 56-69-year group, the increase in depth fell short of significance, most likely because of low power. Because no day 14 peak-response samples were available, repertoires were characterized only after the peak T cell response. Epitopes outside the regions mutated in the B.1.351 and B.1.1.7 variants were reportedly recognized by nearly half of the unique spike-specific TCRs. After two AZD1222 doses, both the breadth and the depth of spike-specific TCRs were significantly higher than at day 0 and than in MenACWY recipients. Conclusions about previously exposed vaccinees are limited, since just five or six AZD1222 recipients were seropositive for SARS-CoV-2 at baseline. CD4 TCRs associated with the vaccine covered the entire spike protein, and the dominant responses were in regions 160-218 and 743-854.

The TCR sequence derives from an adult who received the AZD1222 COVID-19 vaccine. The sequencing here drew on peripheral blood, taken 28 days after the second AZD1222 dose.

The CDR3 amino acid sequence is: CASSYAYEQYF. The DNA sequence is given as TGTGCCAGCAGTTACGCCTACGAGCAGTACTTC. The rearrangement joined TRBV6-2 or TRBV6-3 to TRBJ2-7; the D gene assignment is ambiguous. The germline V gene yields MNHEY for CDR1 and SVGEGT for CDR2. The CDR3 starts with the cysteine, ends with the phenylalanine, and has 11 residues. The read is trimmed to its CDR3 DNA, 33 bases read in frame from base 1. The junction shows trimming of 2 bases on V and 2 bases on J, plus 1 base between the germline ends.